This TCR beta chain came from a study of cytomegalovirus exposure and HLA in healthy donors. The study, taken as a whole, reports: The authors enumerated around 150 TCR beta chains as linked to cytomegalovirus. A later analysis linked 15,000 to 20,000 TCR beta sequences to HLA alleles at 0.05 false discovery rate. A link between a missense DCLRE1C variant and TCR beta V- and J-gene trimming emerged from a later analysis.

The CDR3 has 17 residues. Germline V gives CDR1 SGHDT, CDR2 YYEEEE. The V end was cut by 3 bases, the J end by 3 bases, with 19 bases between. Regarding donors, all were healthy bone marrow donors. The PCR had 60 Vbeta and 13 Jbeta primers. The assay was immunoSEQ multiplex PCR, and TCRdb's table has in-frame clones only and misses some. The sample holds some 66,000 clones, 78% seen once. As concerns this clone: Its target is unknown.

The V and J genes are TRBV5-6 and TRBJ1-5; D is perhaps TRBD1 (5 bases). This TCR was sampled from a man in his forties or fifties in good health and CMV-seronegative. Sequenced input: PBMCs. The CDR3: CASSYTKGQGINQPQHF. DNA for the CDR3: TGTGCCAGCAGCTACACCAAGGGTCAGGGAATCAATCAGCCCCAGCATTTT. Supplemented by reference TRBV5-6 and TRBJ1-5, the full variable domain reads DAGVTQSPTHLIKTRGQQVTLRCSPKSGHDTVSWYQQALGQGPQFIFQYYEEEERQRGNFPDRFSGHQFPNYSSELNVNALLLGDSALYLCASSYTKGQGINQPQHFGDGTRLSIL.